This T cell receptor beta chain was identified during a study of cytomegalovirus exposure and HLA in healthy donors. At the time of sampling, donors were nominally healthy, though unrecorded immune exposures were likely. General study results and limits: It was in a later analysis that TCR association rates were seen to vary by HLA locus, highest for DRB1 and lowest for HLA-C.

The study ran its PCR with 60 Vbeta and 13 Jbeta primers. TCRdb keeps only in-frame clones here, not all; method: immunoSEQ multiplex PCR. The sample yields about 63,000 clones, 71% seen once. V was pared by 0 bases and J by 7 bases, with 23 bases between. The CDR3 sequence is 18 residues long. In its sample, this clone was seen a few times. What it binds is not known. The material sequenced was PBMCs. The V call is TRBV23-1, the J call TRBJ2-3; TRBD1 is a possible D gene (6 bases). TRBV23-1 is assigned to the ORF class and has an uncertain function. The clonotype originates from a man aged 50 to 59 in good health and CMV-seropositive. Written as DNA, the CDR3 is TGCGCCAGCAGTCAATCGATCTGGGACACGGTTGTTGAGAATACGCAGTATTTT. Translating it yields CASSQSIWDTVVENTQYF.